This TCR beta chain originates from a study of cytotoxic CD8 clonotypes in ibrutinib-treated CLL. At the level of the study: Response specimens were obtained following a median treatment duration of 12 months, with a range of 6 to 36.

Trimming took off 6 bases at V and 7 bases at J, with 16 bases between the two ends. The CDR3 spans 13 residues. CDR1 and CDR2 (germline): LNHDA, SQIVND (reference sequence). Findings and limits, study-wide: Once treatment began, public clonotypes, which were uncommon, contracted or stayed stable.

Notes on this clone: Its specificity is not known.

Measured with immunoSEQ multiplex PCR; TCRdb has only the in-frame clones, and not every one. The data contain about 74,000 clones, over 75% of them seen just once; the ten biggest clones take up roughly 8%. This receptor was taken from a human donor with chronic lymphocytic leukemia. The source was PBMCs, collected at disease progression, from a patient treated with ibrutinib. The rearrangement links TRBV19 to TRBJ2-7; the D gene could be TRBD1 or TRBD2 (5 bases each). CDR3 amino acids: CASSLTGDGEQYF. The CDR3 DNA sequence: TGTGCCAGTAGCTTAACCGGGGACGGGGAGCAGTACTTC.